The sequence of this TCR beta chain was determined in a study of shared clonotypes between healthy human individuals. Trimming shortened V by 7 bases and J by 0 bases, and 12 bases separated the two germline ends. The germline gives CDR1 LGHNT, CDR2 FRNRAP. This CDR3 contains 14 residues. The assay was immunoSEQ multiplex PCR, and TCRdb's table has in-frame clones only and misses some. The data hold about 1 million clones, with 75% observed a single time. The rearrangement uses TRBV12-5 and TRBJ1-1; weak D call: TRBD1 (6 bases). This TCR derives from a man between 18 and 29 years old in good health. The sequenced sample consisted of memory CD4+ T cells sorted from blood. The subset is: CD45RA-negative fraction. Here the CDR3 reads CASAEQGVNTEAFF. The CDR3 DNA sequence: TGTGCTAGTGCTGAACAGGGCGTGAACACTGAAGCTTTCTTT.